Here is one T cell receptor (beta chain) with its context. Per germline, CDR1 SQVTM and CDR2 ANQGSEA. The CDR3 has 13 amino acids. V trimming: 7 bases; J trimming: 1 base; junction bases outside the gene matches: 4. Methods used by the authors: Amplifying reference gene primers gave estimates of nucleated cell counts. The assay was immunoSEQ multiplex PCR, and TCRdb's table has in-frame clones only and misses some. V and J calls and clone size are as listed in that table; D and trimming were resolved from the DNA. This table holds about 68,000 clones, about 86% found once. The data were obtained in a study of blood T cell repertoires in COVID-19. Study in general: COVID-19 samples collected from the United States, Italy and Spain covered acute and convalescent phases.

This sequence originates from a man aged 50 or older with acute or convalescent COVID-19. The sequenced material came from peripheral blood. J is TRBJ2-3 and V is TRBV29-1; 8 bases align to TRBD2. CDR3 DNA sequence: TGCAGCGGGGATAGCGGGGGCACAGATACGCAGTATTTT. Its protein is CSGDSGGTDTQYF.